Each of the 23 T cell receptor beta chains below was sequenced from the same sample in a study of blood T cell repertoires in COVID-19. Libraries were prepared by immunoSEQ multiplex PCR; TCRdb keeps only in-frame clonotypes and omits some of them. Of more than 250,000 clones in the sample, around 90% were seen once. The sequenced sample consisted of peripheral blood. Every receptor here comes from a human donor in a cohort sampled during active COVID-19.

This clone was found a few times. The chain is built from TRBV11-2 and TRBJ1-2; D may be TRBD1 (5 bases). CDR1 is SGHAT, CDR2 FQNNGV, per germline. The CDR3 covers 12 residues. Trimming pared 8 bases from V and 7 bases from J, leaving 14 bases between. CDR3 sequence (DNA): TGTGCCAGCCCCGGGGGGGAAGGTGGCTACACCTTC. Translated, it gives CASPGGEGGYTF.

The chain combines TRBV13 with TRBJ2-7, with a possible D match to TRBD2 (6 bases). The CDR3 is 15 amino acids. V was pared by 6 bases and J by 6 bases, with 21 bases between. CDR1 PRHDT and CDR2 FYEKMQ come from the germline V gene (reference sequence). This chain's CDR3 is CASSALGGVGGEQYF. In DNA, the CDR3 is TGTGCCAGCAGTGCGCTAGGTGGGGTCGGGGGCGAGCAGTACTTC.

The chain combines TRBV29-1 with TRBJ1-1; 8 bases are shared with TRBD1. Germline lookup yields CDR1 SQVTM and CDR2 ANQGSEA. This CDR3 comprises 12 residues. J lost 5 bases, V lost 8 bases, and 7 bases had no gene match. The CDR3 here is CSTGTGSTEAFF. The CDR3 DNA reads as TGCAGCACAGGGACAGGCTCTACTGAAGCTTTCTTT.

The J gene is TRBJ2-5, the V gene TRBV28; 9 nucleotides agree with TRBD1. This CDR3 is built from 15 residues. Germline V lookup: CDR1 MDHEN, CDR2 SYDVKM. J gave up 4 bases and V 4 bases, and 7 bases lay outside the gene matches. Written as DNA, the CDR3 is TGTGCCAGCAGTTACTCAACAGGGGGCCTAGAGACCCAGTACTTC. This encodes CASSYSTGGLETQYF. Full variable domain (remainder filled in from reference TRBV28 and TRBJ2-5): DVKVTQSSRYLVKRTGEKVFLECVQDMDHENMFWYRQDPGLGLRLIYFSYDVKMKEKGDIPEGYSVSREKKERFSLILESASTNQTSMYLCASSYSTGGLETQYFGPGTRLLVL.

The chain couples TRBV7-9 to TRBJ1-4; D is possibly TRBD1 (6 bases). The CDR3 length is 14 residues. V was pared by 6 bases and J by 0 bases, with 8 bases between. Germline V gives CDR1 SEHNR, CDR2 FQNEAQ (reference sequence). The CDR3: CASSQGSTNEKLFF. As DNA, the CDR3 is TGTGCCAGCAGTCAGGGGTCAACTAATGAAAAACTGTTTTTT.

The V gene is TRBV18, the J gene TRBJ2-7; 9 bases match TRBD1. The CDR3 totals 15 residues. Germline-derived CDR1 and CDR2 are KGHSH and LQKENI. The trim removed 3 bases at V and 1 base at J, leaving 4 bases unmatched. The DNA of the CDR3 is TGTGCCAGCTCACCCGGGACAGGGACTTCCTACGAGCAGTACTTC. This translates into CASSPGTGTSYEQYF.

This chain joins TRBV6-6 and TRBJ1-2; D unclear. There are 11 residues in the CDR3. Germline CDR1 MNHNY, CDR2 SVGAGI (reference sequence). V lost 5 bases and J 8 bases, leaving 9 bases between the germline ends. The CDR3: CASSRGEGYTF. The CDR3 region has the DNA TGTGCCAGCAGTCGGGGAGAGGGCTACACCTTC.

This chain links TRBV4-1 with TRBJ2-7; D possibly corresponds to TRBD1 (5 bases). Between the trimmed V and J ends, which lost 0 bases and 5 bases, there was a span of 11 bases. Per germline, CDR1 MGHRA and CDR2 YSYEKL. There are 14 residues in the CDR3. The CDR3 coding sequence is TGCGCCAGCAGCCAAGAGGGGCGTCAGGACGAGCAGTACTTC. It translates to CASSQEGRQDEQYF.

The chain employs TRBV27 and TRBJ2-3; D is unresolved. This CDR3 contains 14 residues. Germline V gene data show CDR1 as MNHEY and CDR2 as SMNVEV (reference sequence). Deletions cut 0 bases from V and 0 bases from J, with 4 bases between. The CDR3 protein is CASSLSASTDTQYF. Here the CDR3 DNA reads TGTGCCAGCAGTTTATCGGCTAGCACAGATACGCAGTATTTT.

V gene TRBV4-1 combines with J gene TRBJ2-7; TRBD1 aligns across 7 bases. This CDR3 comprises 17 residues. Trimming cost V 0 bases and J 3 bases; bases outside gene matches: 11. Germline V lookup: CDR1 MGHRA, CDR2 YSYEKL. The CDR3 sequence: CASSQDRQGNYYYEQYF. The CDR3 bases are TGCGCCAGCAGCCAAGATCGACAGGGCAACTACTACTACGAGCAGTACTTC.

Only a few counts were recorded for this clone. The rearrangement links TRBV5-4 to TRBJ1-2, with D tentatively TRBD1 (5 bases). Germline values: CDR1 SGHNT, CDR2 YYREEE (reference sequence). V was clipped by 4 bases and J by 6 bases, with 22 bases between them. The CDR3 length is 16 residues. The CDR3 nucleotides are TGTGCCAGCAGCCCCAAGATGGGTCGACAGTGGGATGGCTACACCTTC. As protein: CASSPKMGRQWDGYTF.

The chain combines TRBV9 with TRBJ2-7; TRBD2 is a possible D gene (7 bases). Looked up from germline, CDR1 is SGDLS and CDR2 is YYNGEE. The CDR3 runs to 14 residues. V was trimmed by 1 base and J by 4 bases, leaving 12 bases between them. The DNA of the CDR3 is TGTGCCAGCAGCGTATCGGGGGGCAAGTACGAGCAGTACTTC. Encoded protein: CASSVSGGKYEQYF. Full variable domain (remainder filled in from reference TRBV9 and TRBJ2-7): DSGVTQTPKHLITATGQRVTLRCSPRSGDLSVYWYQQSLDQGLQFLIQYYNGEERAKGNILERFSAQQFPDLHSELNLSSLELGDSALYFCASSVSGGKYEQYFGPGTRLTVT.

The CDR3 DNA reads as TGTGCCAGAAAAAGGGGGCTGGGGTGGTACGAGCAGTACTTC. Translated: CARKRGLGWYEQYF. V and J are TRBV27 and TRBJ2-7; 7 bases are shared with TRBD1. Germline trimming cut 9 bases from V and 4 bases from J; bases unmatched to any gene: 12. CDR1 and CDR2 (germline): MNHEY, SMNVEV (reference sequence). CDR3 length: 14 residues.

The V call is TRBV27, the J call TRBJ2-1, with D possibly matching TRBD2 (6 bases). V was clipped by 6 bases and J by 7 bases, with 16 bases between them. From germline, CDR1 is MNHEY and CDR2 SMNVEV (reference sequence). CDR3 length: 14 amino acids. In DNA, the CDR3 is TGTGCCAGCAGCTACCTACGGGAGCTTAATGAGCAGTTCTTC. Encoded protein: CASSYLRELNEQFF.

The chain has TRBV9 and TRBJ2-7, with D possibly being TRBD2 (6 bases). Germline V lookup: CDR1 SGDLS, CDR2 YYNGEE. V gave up 4 bases and J gave up 3 bases, with 11 bases separating them. The CDR3 has 13 amino acids. For the CDR3, the DNA is TGTGCCAGCAGCCCCCGGGGAGGCTACGAGCAGTACTTC. Translation gives CASSPRGGYEQYF.

CDR3 in amino acids: CASSPPTGTGNTIYF. DNA for the CDR3: TGTGCCAGCTCACCACCGACAGGGACTGGAAACACCATATATTTT. The chain couples TRBV18 to TRBJ1-3, with TRBD1 matching over 7 bases. From germline, CDR1 is KGHSH and CDR2 LQKENI. The J segment lost 2 bases and the V segment lost 0 bases, leaving 1 base of the junction unmatched. The CDR3 is 15 residues long.

The table lists this clone with a count of one. The rearrangement links TRBV4-1 to TRBJ1-2; tentative D call: TRBD1 (6 bases). Trimming removed 4 bases at V and 0 bases at J, with 15 bases between. This CDR3 is 16 amino acids long. Germline V gene lookup returns CDR1 MGHRA and CDR2 YSYEKL. CDR3 sequence reads: CASSPAGGQPNYGYTF. The CDR3 DNA is TGCGCCAGCAGCCCAGCCGGGGGGCAGCCTAACTATGGCTACACCTTC.

The chain recombines TRBV5-1 with TRBJ2-7; TRBD2 matches at 12 bases. The trim removed 4 bases at V and 3 bases at J, leaving 5 bases unmatched. Germline CDR1 and CDR2: SGHRS and YFSETQ. This CDR3 is built from 15 residues. The CDR3 sequence: CASSETSGGFYEQYF. In DNA form, the CDR3 reads TGCGCCAGCAGCGAGACTAGCGGGGGCTTCTACGAGCAGTACTTC.

For this clone: At one of its ends the junction is not consistent with the germline gene, which may arise from a read error. The V and J genes are TRBV14 and TRBJ1-6, with D hard to call. Germline CDR1 is SGHDN and CDR2 is FVKESK. The CDR3 length is 17 residues. CDR3: CASRQVQARSYNSPLHF. In DNA form, the CDR3 reads TGTGCCAGCAGACAAGTCCAGGCTCGGTCCTATAATTCACCCCTCCACTTT.

This chain links TRBV11-2 with TRBJ1-2, with a possible D match to TRBD1 (5 bases). Germline CDR1 is SGHAT and CDR2 is FQNNGV. The CDR3 spans 15 residues. Trimming left V 3 bases short and J 3 bases short, with 14 bases between. Written as DNA, the CDR3 is TGTGCCAGCAGCTTTGACGACAGTCCTGACTATGGCTACACCTTC. Its translation: CASSFDDSPDYGYTF.

The chain recombines TRBV4-2 with TRBJ1-3; D gene uncertain. The CDR3 contains 16 residues. Germline-derived CDR1 and CDR2 are LGHNA and YNFKEQ. Trimming removed 0 bases from V and 0 bases from J, with 9 bases in between. CDR3 region: CASSQDPASSGNTIYF. The DNA for the CDR3 is TGTGCCAGCAGCCAAGACCCCGCGAGCTCTGGAAACACCATATATTTT.

The sample holds one count of this clone. The CDR3 DNA reads TGTGCCAGTAGTATCCACCTGAGGGGCAATCAGCCCCAGCATTTT. Its protein is CASSIHLRGNQPQHF. This sequence joins TRBV19 and TRBJ1-5, with unresolved D. In germline, CDR1 is LNHDA, CDR2 SQIVND (reference sequence). Between the trimmed V and J ends, which lost 3 bases and 2 bases, there was a span of 11 bases. The CDR3 is made up of 15 amino acids.

The rearrangement links TRBV7-9 to TRBJ1-1; D is perhaps TRBD1 (6 bases). The CDR3 consists of 14 residues. CDR1 is SEHNR, CDR2 FQNEAQ, per germline (reference sequence). V was cut by 6 bases and J by 1 base, with 12 bases left in between. The CDR3 spells CASSPGAGNTEAFF. CDR3 nucleotide sequence: TGTGCCAGCAGTCCAGGGGCTGGGAACACTGAAGCTTTCTTT.